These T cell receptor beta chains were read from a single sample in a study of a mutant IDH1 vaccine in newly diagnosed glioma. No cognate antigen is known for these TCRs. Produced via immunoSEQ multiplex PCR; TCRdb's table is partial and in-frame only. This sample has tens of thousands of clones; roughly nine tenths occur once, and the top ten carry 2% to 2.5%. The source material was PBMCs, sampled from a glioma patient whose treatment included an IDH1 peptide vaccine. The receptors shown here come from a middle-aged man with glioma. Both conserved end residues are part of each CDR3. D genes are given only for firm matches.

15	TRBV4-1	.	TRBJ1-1	CASSQPGTSNTEAFF
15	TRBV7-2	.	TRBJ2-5	CASSLATAGPTPQYF
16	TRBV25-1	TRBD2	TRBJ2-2	CASSPSSGKDTGELFF
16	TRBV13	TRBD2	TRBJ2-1	CASSLTSGKPYNEQFF
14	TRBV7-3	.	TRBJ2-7	CASSLLPGDDEQYF
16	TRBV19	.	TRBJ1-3	CASSMRAGSSGNTIYF
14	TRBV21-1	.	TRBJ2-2	CASRLAGNTGELFF
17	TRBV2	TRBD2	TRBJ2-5	CASAPLRLAGGTETQYF
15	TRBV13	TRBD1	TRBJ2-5	CASSSGQGLLETQYF
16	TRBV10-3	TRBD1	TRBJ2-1	CAISIRGTGVFNEQFF
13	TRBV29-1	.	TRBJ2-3	CSVELLGTDTQYF
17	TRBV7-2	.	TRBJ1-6	CASSSFPGLLHRPPLHF
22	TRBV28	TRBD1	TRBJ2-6	CASSSRDSAAPVPFSGANVLTF
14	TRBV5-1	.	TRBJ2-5	CASSLRAGQETQYF
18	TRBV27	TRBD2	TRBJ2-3	CASSRTSGGHTSTDTQYF
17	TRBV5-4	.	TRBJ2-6	CASSRGGTSSGANVLTF
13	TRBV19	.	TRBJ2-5	CATSQALGETQYF
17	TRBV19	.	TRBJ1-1	CASSSPQGLAYDTEAFF
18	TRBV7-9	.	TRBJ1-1	CASSLANVQGALNTEAFF
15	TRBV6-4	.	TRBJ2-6	CASSEGGSGANVLTF
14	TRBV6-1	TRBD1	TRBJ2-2	CASKKTGATGELFF
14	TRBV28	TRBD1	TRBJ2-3	CASRAARGSDTQYF
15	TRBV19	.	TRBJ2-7	CASSMGIGGFYEQYF
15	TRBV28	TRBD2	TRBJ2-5	CASSSLAGAGETQYF
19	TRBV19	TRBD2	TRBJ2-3	CASSAAGLAGDTNTDTQYF
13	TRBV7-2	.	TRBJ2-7	CASSLSAGYEQYF
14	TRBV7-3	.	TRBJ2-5	CASSGGSLQETQYF
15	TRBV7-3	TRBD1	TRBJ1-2	CASSQTGGDNYGYTF
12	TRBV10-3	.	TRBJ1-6	CAIRSGNSPLHF
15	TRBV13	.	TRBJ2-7	CASSLAQGYPYEQYF
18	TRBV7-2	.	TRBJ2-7	CASSRGVRTLSPGEGQYF
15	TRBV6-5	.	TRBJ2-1	CASSLLPSFYNEQFF
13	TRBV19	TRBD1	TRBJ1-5	CASTRTGDQPQHF
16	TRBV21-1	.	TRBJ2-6	CASSKYRVSGANVLTF
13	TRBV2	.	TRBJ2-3	CASSRDLTDTQYF
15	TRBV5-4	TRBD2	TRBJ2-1	CASSPERGAENEQFF
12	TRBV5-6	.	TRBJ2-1	CASSLAPGGKFF
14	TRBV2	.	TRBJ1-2	CASSARTRNYGYTF
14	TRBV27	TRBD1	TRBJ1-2	CASSGQGANYGYTF
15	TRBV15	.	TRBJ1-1	CATSSSSGANTEAFF
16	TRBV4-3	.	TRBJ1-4	CASSQERSATNEKLFF
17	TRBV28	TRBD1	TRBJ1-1	CASTSRQGHLMNTEAFF
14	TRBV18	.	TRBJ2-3	CASSQGIGPDTQYF
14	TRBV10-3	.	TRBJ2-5	CAISESRQQETQYF